Here is one T cell receptor beta chain with its context. Its cognate antigen is unknown. Alongside a J-beta primer mix, a sample-barcoded 5' primer served in a second PCR lasting about 6 to 11 cycles. A tag from a template-switch adaptor with 12 random nucleotides marked each cDNA molecule. TCRdb analysed the 5' RACE reads with MiXCR anew, one entry per CDR3 protein. The table includes more than 800,000 distinct CDR3 sequences, under 45% detected once. The sample belongs to a study of blood T cells in healthy people across ages. Study-wide points: More naive CD4+ cells and higher diversity marked long-lived donors relative to aged donors. Investigators treated diversity estimates from one million T cells as underestimates.

Per-sample PBMC isolation yielded at least 6.5 million cells. In germline, CDR1 is SGHTA, CDR2 FQGNSA. This CDR3 is 13 amino acids long. This chain connects TRBV7-2 to TRBJ2-4; possibly TRBD1 or TRBD2 for D (5 bases each). The end of the DNA aligns better with TRBJ2-7, so the J call may be wrong. The material sequenced was blood. This sequence originates from a woman aged 55-75 years in good health. This CDR3 is CASSLSGSNEQYF. The CDR3 nucleotides are TGTGCCAGCAGCTTATCAGGGAGCAACGAGCAGTACTTC.